This T cell receptor (beta chain) was obtained from a study of molecular identifiers for immune sequencing clone quantification. The CDR3 spans 15 residues. In this sample, this clonotype turned up a few times. A junction boundary mismatches the germline segment, possibly from a read error. TCRdb passed the PCR reads through MiXCR, listing each CDR3 protein once. The sample gives hundreds of thousands of distinct CDR3 sequences, around 25% of which show up once; about 0.84% is in the top ten. The chain joins TRBV23-1 to TRBJ2-2; a possible D gene is TRBD2 (5 bases). TRBV23-1 is placed among ORFs of uncertain function. This receptor was identified in a human donor in good health. Some libraries in this study had Jurkat cell RNA spiked in. The sample taken for sequencing was naive CD8+ T cells from blood, with Jurkat cell RNA spiked in. Subset of the sample: FACS-sorted CD8+CD4-CCR7+CD45RA+ naive T cells. In DNA, the CDR3 is TGCGCCAGCAGTCTAAGCGGACGCGAACACCGGGGAGCTGTTTTT. Protein: CASSLSGREHRGAVF.